This T cell receptor (beta chain) stems from a study of blood T cell repertoires in COVID-19. Only in-frame clones appear in the TCRdb table, and some are missing; sequencing was by immunoSEQ multiplex PCR. Found here are some 89,000 clones, around 82% of them singletons; the top ten hold more than 1%. CDR1 is MNHEY, CDR2 SVGAGI, per germline. The CDR3 consists of 16 residues. The V and J ends lost 4 bases and 2 bases respectively, with 16 bases between them. This receptor was taken from a woman over 75 with acute or convalescent COVID-19. This chain uses TRBV6-5 with TRBJ2-3; possibly TRBD1 for D (6 bases). Material: peripheral blood. The CDR3 loop is CASSSSRGITTDTQYF. The CDR3 DNA is TGTGCCAGCAGTTCCAGCAGGGGAATAACCACAGATACGCAGTATTTT.